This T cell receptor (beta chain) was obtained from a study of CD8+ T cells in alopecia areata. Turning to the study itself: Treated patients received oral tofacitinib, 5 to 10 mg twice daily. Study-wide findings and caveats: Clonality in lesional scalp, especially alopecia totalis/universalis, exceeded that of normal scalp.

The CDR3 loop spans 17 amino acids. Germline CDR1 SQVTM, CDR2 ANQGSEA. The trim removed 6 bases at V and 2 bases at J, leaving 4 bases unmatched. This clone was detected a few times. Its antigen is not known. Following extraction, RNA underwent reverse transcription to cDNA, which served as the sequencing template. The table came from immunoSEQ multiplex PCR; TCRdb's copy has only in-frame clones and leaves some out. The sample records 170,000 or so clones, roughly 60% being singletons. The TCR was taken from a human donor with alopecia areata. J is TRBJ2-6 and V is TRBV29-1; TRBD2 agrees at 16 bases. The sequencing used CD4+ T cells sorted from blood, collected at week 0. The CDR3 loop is CSVGTSGGAAGANVLTF. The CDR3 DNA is TGCAGCGTAGGGACTAGCGGGGGGGCGGCTGGGGCCAACGTCCTGACTTTC.